The next 14 T cell receptor beta chains were all read from a single sample in a study of cytomegalovirus exposure and HLA in healthy donors. Primers: 60 Vbeta forward and 13 Jbeta reverse. The table came from immunoSEQ multiplex PCR; TCRdb's copy has only in-frame clones and leaves some out. The sample lists about 220,000 clones; approximately 68% were seen once. The sequenced sample consisted of PBMCs. These receptors originate from a woman in her 30s in good health and CMV-seronegative.

V gene TRBV27 combines with J gene TRBJ2-2, with a possible D match to TRBD1 (6 bases). The germline V and J ends were trimmed by 0 bases and 3 bases, with 14 bases remaining between them. CDR1 is MNHEY and CDR2 is SMNVEV in the germline V gene (reference sequence). This CDR3 spans 17 amino acids. The CDR3: CASSLSFQGTYTGELFF. In DNA form, the CDR3 reads TGTGCCAGCAGTTTATCCTTCCAGGGGACCTACACCGGGGAGCTGTTTTTT.

This chain joins TRBV2 and TRBJ1-1, with TRBD1 as a possible D gene (5 bases). The length of the CDR3 is 16 residues. The V end lost 7 bases, the J end lost 6 bases, and 24 bases lay between the germline ends. Germline CDR1 and CDR2: SNHLY and FYNNEI. The CDR3 protein is CASMGGEGALFAEAFF. CDR3 bases: TGTGCCAGCATGGGGGGGGAAGGGGCCCTGTTCGCTGAAGCTTTCTTT.

This clone was seen only once. The J gene is TRBJ1-1, the V gene TRBV15; D gene ambiguous. Germline V gene sequence: CDR1 LNHNV, CDR2 YYDKDF (reference sequence). The V end lost 3 bases, the J end lost 4 bases, and 12 bases lay between the germline ends. The CDR3 is 14 amino acids. DNA for the CDR3: TGTGCCACCAGCAGCCCCCTCGGAGGCACTGAAGCTTTCTTT. It translates to CATSSPLGGTEAFF. The variable domain in full, with the rest retrieved from reference TRBV15 and TRBJ1-1, is DAMVIQNPRYQVTQFGKPVTLSCSQTLNHNVMYWYQQKSSQAPKLLFHYYDKDFNNEADTPDNFQSRRPNTSFCFLDIRSPGLGDTAMYLCATSSPLGGTEAFFGQGTRLTVV.

The V gene is TRBV6-5, the J gene TRBJ1-2; D gene unclear. The CDR3 is made up of 14 amino acids. The germline gives CDR1 MNHEY, CDR2 SVGAGI. Trimming took off 6 bases at V and 4 bases at J, with 15 bases between the two ends. The CDR3 nucleotides read TGTGCCAGCAGAAAATCGGGATCCTTCTATGGCTACACCTTC. Translating gives CASRKSGSFYGYTF.

This clone was counted only a few times. The chain combines TRBV29-1 with TRBJ2-3, with D perhaps matching TRBD2 (7 bases). This CDR3 region has 14 residues. The germline V and J ends were trimmed by 6 bases and 0 bases, with 13 bases remaining between them. Germline values: CDR1 SQVTM, CDR2 ANQGSEA. The CDR3 spells CSVLGGASTDTQYF. In nucleotides, the CDR3 is TGCAGCGTCTTGGGGGGGGCTAGCACAGATACGCAGTATTTT.

Concerning this clone: Because it lacks the conserved phenylalanine or tryptophan at the end, this CDR3 is likely a read error. The gene calls are TRBV30 and TRBJ1-1; no reliable D call. The CDR3 extends over 12 amino acids. CDR1 GTSNPN and CDR2 SVGIG come from the germline V gene (reference sequence). V lost 4 bases and J 1 base, leaving 7 bases between the germline ends. The CDR3 DNA reads as TGTGCCTGGAAACAGAAGAACACTGAAGCTTTCTTG. This codes for CAWKQKNTEAFL.

This sequence joins TRBV29-1 and TRBJ2-3; the D gene is possibly TRBD2 (6 bases). Trimming stripped 4 bases from V and 1 base from J, with 12 bases between. There are 14 residues in the CDR3. The germline V gene encodes CDR1 SQVTM and CDR2 ANQGSEA. As DNA, the CDR3 is TGCAGCGTTGTGGAGGGTTGGGGCACAGATACGCAGTATTTT. Translating it yields CSVVEGWGTDTQYF.

The chain is built from TRBV2 and TRBJ2-1; 11 bases align to TRBD2. The V and J ends lost 7 bases and 3 bases, in that order; junction bases with no gene match: 8. The CDR3 length is 16 residues. Germline CDR1 and CDR2: SNHLY and FYNNEI. The CDR3 here is CASMNIAGGLYNEQFF. The DNA for the CDR3 is TGTGCCAGCATGAACATAGCGGGGGGGCTCTACAATGAGCAGTTCTTC.

This sequence joins TRBV30 and TRBJ2-1; TRBD1 matches at 9 bases. This CDR3 has 15 residues. V shed 4 bases and J 6 bases; nucleotides not matched to a gene: 10. Germline V gene data show CDR1 as GTSNPN and CDR2 as SVGIG (reference sequence). The CDR3 is CAWNSGTGSANEQFF. CDR3 DNA: TGTGCCTGGAACTCCGGGACAGGGTCGGCCAATGAGCAGTTCTTC.

This clone appeared a few times. The chain is built from TRBV4-2 and TRBJ1-2; D may be TRBD1 (6 bases). From germline, CDR1 is LGHNA and CDR2 YNFKEQ. The CDR3 sequence is 15 residues long. Between the trimmed V and J ends, which lost 4 bases and 4 bases, there was a span of 16 bases. CDR3 nucleotides: TGTGCCAGCAGCCTTGACTCCCTAGGGGGCTATGGCTACACCTTC. Its translation is CASSLDSLGGYGYTF.

This chain connects TRBV2 to TRBJ1-1; D call uncertain. This CDR3 contains 14 residues. Germline-derived CDR1 and CDR2 are SNHLY and FYNNEI. V lost 2 bases and J lost 4, with 11 bases in between. CDR3: CASSESGIGTEAFF. The DNA for the CDR3 is TGTGCCAGCAGTGAATCGGGGATTGGCACTGAAGCTTTCTTT.

The chain links TRBV15 to TRBJ2-1; D perhaps matches TRBD2 (6 bases). Germline V gives CDR1 LNHNV, CDR2 YYDKDF (reference sequence). This CDR3 has 13 amino acids. V was pared by 1 base and J by 11 bases, with 12 bases between. This CDR3 is CATSRGAGRQQFF. The DNA for the CDR3 is TGTGCCACCAGCAGAGGGGCGGGGAGGCAGCAGTTCTTC.

The chain couples TRBV19 to TRBJ1-2, with 9 bases lining up with TRBD1. Germline CDR1 is LNHDA and CDR2 is SQIVND (reference sequence). V gave up 5 bases and J gave up 4 bases; unmatched junction bases: 11. The CDR3 has 16 residues. The CDR3 loop reads CASSGGTGSIGYGYTF. The CDR3 nucleotides read TGTGCCAGTAGTGGCGGGACAGGGAGTATCGGCTATGGCTACACCTTC. The variable domain in full, completed from reference TRBV19 and TRBJ1-2, reads DGGITQSPKYLFRKEGQNVTLSCEQNLNHDAMYWYRQDPGQGLRLIYYSQIVNDFQKGDIAEGYSVSREKKESFPLTVTSAQKNPTAFYLCASSGGTGSIGYGYTFGSGTRLTVV.

The chain employs TRBV13 and TRBJ1-1, with TRBD1 as a possible D gene (6 bases). This CDR3 spans 15 amino acids. Germline V lookup: CDR1 PRHDT, CDR2 FYEKMQ (reference sequence). V lost 4 bases and J lost 2, with 14 bases in between. Here the CDR3 reads CASSSPGTKNTEAFF. The CDR3 DNA follows: TGTGCCAGCAGCTCTCCGGGGACAAAAAACACTGAAGCTTTCTTT.